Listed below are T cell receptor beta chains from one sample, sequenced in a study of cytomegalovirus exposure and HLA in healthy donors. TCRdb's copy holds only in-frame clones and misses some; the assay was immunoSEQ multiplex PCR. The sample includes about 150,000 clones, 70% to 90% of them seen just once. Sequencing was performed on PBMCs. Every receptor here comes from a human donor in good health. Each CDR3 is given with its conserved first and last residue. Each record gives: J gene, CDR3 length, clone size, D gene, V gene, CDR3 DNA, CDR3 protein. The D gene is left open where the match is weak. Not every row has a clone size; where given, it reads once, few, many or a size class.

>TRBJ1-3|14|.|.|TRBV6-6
TGTGCCAGCAGCTCGGACTTTTCTGGAAACACCATATATTTT
CASSSDFSGNTIYF
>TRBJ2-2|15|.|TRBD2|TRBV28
TGTGCCAGCAGTGTGACTAGCGGGAGGGCCGGGGAGCTGTTTTTT
CASSVTSGRAGELFF
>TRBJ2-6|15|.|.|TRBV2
TGTGCCAGCACCCGGGAGCCTTTAGGGGCCAACGTCCTGACTTTC
CASTREPLGANVLTF
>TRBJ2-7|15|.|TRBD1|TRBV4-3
TGCGCCAGCAGCCAAGTTGGGACAGACGTCCGCGAGCAGTACTTC
CASSQVGTDVREQYF
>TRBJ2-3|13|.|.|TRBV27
TGTGCCAGCAGTTTATTTCTCGAGGATACGCAGTATTTT
CASSLFLEDTQYF
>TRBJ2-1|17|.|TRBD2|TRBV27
TGTGCCAGCAGTCTCTCCTGGGACTGGTTGCGGGGGTATGAGCAGTTCTTC
CASSLSWDWLRGYEQFF
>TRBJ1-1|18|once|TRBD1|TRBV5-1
TGCGCCAGCAGCTTGCGCGGGACAGGCCAAAAACTAAACACTGAAGCTTTCTTT
CASSLRGTGQKLNTEAFF
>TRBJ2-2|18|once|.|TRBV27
TGTGCCAGCAGTACCATCTTATTGACAGGAGAGAACACCGGGGAGCTGTTTTTT
CASSTILLTGENTGELFF
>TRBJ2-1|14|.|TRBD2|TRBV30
TGTGCCTGGAGGACTAGCGGGACCGGTGGAGAGCAGTTCTTC
CAWRTSGTGGEQFF
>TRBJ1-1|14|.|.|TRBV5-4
TGTGCCAGCAGCAGGGGAGGAGGGAACACTGAAGCTTTCTTT
CASSRGGGNTEAFF
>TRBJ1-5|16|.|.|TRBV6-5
TGTGCCAGCAGTTTTTCCGGGGGACGGGGAAATCAGCCCCAGCATTTT
CASSFSGGRGNQPQHF
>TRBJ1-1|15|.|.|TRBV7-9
TGTGCCAGCAGCTTAACCAGGGCTATGAACACTGAAGCTTTCTTT
CASSLTRAMNTEAFF
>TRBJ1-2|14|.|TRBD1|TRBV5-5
TGTGCCAGCAGCTCCCCCGGGACAGGGAGTGGCTACACCTTC
CASSSPGTGSGYTF
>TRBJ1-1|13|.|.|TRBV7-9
TGTGCCAGCAGTTTGCAGGAGAACACTGAAGCTTTCTTT
CASSLQENTEAFF
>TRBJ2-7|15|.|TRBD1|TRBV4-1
TGCGCCAGCAGCCACATGACAGGGTACCTCTACGAGCAGTACTTC
CASSHMTGYLYEQYF
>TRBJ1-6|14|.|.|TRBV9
TGTGCCAGCAGCGTAGGTCCCGGCGGTTCACCCCTCCACTTT
CASSVGPGGSPLHF
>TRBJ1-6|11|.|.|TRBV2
TGTGCCAGTCAGGGTAATTCACCCCTCCACTTT
CASQGNSPLHF
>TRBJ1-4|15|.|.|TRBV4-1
TGCGCCAGCAGCCAAGCAGGACAGAAGAATGAAAAACTGTTTTTT
CASSQAGQKNEKLFF
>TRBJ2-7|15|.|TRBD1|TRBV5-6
TGTGCCAGCAGAGTGGGGACAGGCCGCCCCTACGAGCAGTACTTC
CASRVGTGRPYEQYF
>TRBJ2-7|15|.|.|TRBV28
TGTGCCAGCAGCCCAGACAGGAGACCGTCCTACGAGCAGTACTTC
CASSPDRRPSYEQYF
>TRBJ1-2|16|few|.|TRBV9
TGTGCCAGCAGCATAACGACAGGCCATACTAACTATGGCTACACCTTC
CASSITTGHTNYGYTF
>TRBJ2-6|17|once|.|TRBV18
TGTGCCAGCTCACCACCGTCCTTATCTGCTGGGGCCAACGTCCTGACTTTC
CASSPPSLSAGANVLTF
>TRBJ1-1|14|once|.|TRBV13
TGTGCCAGCAGCTCCAGTGGGCTGAACACTGAAGCTTTCTTT
CASSSSGLNTEAFF
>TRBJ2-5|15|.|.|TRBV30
TGTGCCTGGAGTATTCTGGCGGGGAATCTAGAGACCCAGTACTTC
CAWSILAGNLETQYF
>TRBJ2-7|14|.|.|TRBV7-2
TGTGCCAGCAGCACCAGAGACAGCTCCTACGAGCAGTACTTC
CASSTRDSSYEQYF
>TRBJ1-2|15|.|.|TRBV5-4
TGTGCCAGCAGCTTGGATGCAGGGGCAAGTGGAGGCTACACCTTC
CASSLDAGASGGYTF
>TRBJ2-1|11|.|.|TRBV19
TGTGCCAGCTCACGATCTAGAGAGCAGTTCTTC
CASSRSREQFF
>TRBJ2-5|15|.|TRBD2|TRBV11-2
TGTGCCAGCAGCTTAATGACTAGCGGGCAAGGGACCCAGTACTTC
CASSLMTSGQGTQYF
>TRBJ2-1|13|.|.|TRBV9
TGTGCCAGCAGCCAGCGGTTAAGGGATGAGCAGTTCTTC
CASSQRLRDEQFF